This T cell receptor (beta chain) is from a study of CD8+ T cells in alopecia areata. On the study more broadly: The tofacitinib course ran for 6 to 18 months and was followed by 6 months off drug. Study conclusions and caveats: Elevated clonality characterized lesional scalp relative to normal scalp, particularly in alopecia totalis/universalis. Tissue-resident alphabeta T cells belonging to normal skin likewise get sequenced within scalp specimens.

PBMCs, the starting material, were the source of sorted CD4+ and CD8+ T cells. V shed 7 bases and J shed 10 bases, with 20 bases lying between them. Germline CDR1 SQVTM, CDR2 ANQGSEA. The CDR3 is made up of 13 amino acids. RNA was extracted and reverse transcribed into cDNA as the sequencing template. Sequencing was performed with immunoSEQ multiplex PCR; in TCRdb, only in-frame clones are kept and a portion is missing. Seen here are about 200,000 clones, about three fifths observed once, and the top ten hold around 0.44%. As concerns this clone: Its antigen remains unknown.

The genes are TRBV29-1 and TRBJ2-1, with D perhaps TRBD2 (5 bases). The TCR comes from a human donor with alopecia areata. The sequencing used CD4+ T cells sorted from blood, collected at week 0. CDR3 in amino acids: CSGTGIRSGEQFF. The CDR3 bases are TGCAGCGGAACCGGGATCCGTTCCGGAGAGCAGTTCTTC.